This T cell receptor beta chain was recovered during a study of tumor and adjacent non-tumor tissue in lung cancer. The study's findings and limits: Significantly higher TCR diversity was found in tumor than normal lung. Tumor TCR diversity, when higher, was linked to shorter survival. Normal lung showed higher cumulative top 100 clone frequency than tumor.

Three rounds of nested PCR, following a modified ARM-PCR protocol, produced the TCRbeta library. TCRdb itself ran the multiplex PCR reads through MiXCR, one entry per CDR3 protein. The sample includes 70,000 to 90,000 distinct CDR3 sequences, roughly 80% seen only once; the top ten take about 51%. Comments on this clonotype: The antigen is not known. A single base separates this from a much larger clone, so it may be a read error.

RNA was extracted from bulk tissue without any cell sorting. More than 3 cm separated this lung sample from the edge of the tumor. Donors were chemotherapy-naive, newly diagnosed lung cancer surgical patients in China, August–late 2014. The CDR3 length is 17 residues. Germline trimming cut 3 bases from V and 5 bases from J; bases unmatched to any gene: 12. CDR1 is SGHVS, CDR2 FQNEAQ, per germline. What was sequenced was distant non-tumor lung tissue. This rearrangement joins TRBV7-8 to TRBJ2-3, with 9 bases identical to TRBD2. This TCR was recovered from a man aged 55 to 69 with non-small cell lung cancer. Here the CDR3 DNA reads TGTGCCAGCAGCTTTCCCACTAGCGGGTGCCCGCGAGATACGCAGTATTTT. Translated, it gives CASSFPTSGCPRDTQYF.